These 2 T cell receptor beta chains were all obtained from the same sample, sequenced in a study of T-cell memory formation after mild COVID-19. Each CDR3 protein gets one entry after TCRdb re-called the 5' RACE reads with MiXCR. The sample lists a few hundred thousand distinct CDR3 sequences; about 16% were seen once. The sequenced sample was PBMCs or a T cell subset sorted from them (not recorded which). The origin of the receptors is a man aged 18-30 years who had mild COVID-19 (a few samples of this study predate the infection). Cell type and time point are not known.

This sequence joins TRBV20-1 and TRBJ1-4; the D is unclear. Germline-derived CDR1 and CDR2 are DFQATT and SNEGSKA (reference sequence). The V end was cut by 6 bases, the J end by 6 bases, with 14 bases between. This CDR3 comprises 13 residues. CDR3 protein: CSATSVYDEKLFF. CDR3 in DNA: TGCAGTGCCACCTCGGTTTACGATGAAAAACTGTTTTTT.

In its sample, this clonotype was seen a few times. The gene calls are TRBV7-3 and TRBJ2-3; 10 bases fit TRBD2. The trim removed 3 bases at V and 3 bases at J, leaving 3 bases unmatched. Germline V gives CDR1 SGHTA, CDR2 FQGTGA. This CDR3 is 15 amino acids long. CDR3 bases: TGTGCCAGCAGCTTCGGACTAGCGGTGACAGATACGCAGTATTTT. Residues: CASSFGLAVTDTQYF.